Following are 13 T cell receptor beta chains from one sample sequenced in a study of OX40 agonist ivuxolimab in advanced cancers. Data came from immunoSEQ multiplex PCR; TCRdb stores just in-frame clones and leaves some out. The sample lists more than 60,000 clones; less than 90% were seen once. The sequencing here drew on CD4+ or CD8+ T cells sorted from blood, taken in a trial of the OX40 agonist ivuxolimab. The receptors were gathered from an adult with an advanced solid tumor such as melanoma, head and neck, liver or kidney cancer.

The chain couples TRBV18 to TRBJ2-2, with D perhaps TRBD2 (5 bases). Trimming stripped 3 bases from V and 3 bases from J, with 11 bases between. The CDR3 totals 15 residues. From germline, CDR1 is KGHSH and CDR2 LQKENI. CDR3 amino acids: CASSPRSGYTGELFF. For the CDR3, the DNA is TGTGCCAGCTCACCGAGAAGCGGATACACCGGGGAGCTGTTTTTT.

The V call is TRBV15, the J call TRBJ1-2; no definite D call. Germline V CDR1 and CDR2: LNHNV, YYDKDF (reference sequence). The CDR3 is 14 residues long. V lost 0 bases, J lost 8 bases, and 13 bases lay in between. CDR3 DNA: TGTGCCACCAGCAGAGATCCGGGATTTGAGGGCTACACCTTC. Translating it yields CATSRDPGFEGYTF. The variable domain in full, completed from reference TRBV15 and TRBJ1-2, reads DAMVIQNPRYQVTQFGKPVTLSCSQTLNHNVMYWYQQKSSQAPKLLFHYYDKDFNNEADTPDNFQSRRPNTSFCFLDIRSPGLGDTAMYLCATSRDPGFEGYTFGSGTRLTVV.

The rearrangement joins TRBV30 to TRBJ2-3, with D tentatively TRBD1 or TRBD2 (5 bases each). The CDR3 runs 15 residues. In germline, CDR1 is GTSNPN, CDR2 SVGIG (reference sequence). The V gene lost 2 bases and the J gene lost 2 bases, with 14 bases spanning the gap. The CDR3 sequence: CAWSIDGAFTDTQYF. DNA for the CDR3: TGTGCCTGGAGTATCGACGGGGCATTCACAGATACGCAGTATTTT.

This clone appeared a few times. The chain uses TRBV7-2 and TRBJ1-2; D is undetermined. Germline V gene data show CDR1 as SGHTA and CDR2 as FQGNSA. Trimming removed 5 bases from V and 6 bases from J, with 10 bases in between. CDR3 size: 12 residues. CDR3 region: CASSIPPDGYTF. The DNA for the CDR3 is TGTGCCAGCAGCATCCCCCCAGATGGCTACACCTTC.

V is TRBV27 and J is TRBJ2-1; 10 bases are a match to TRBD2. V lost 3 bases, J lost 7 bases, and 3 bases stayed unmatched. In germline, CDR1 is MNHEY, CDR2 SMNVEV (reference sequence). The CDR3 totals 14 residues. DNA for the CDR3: TGTGCCAGCAGTTTTGGAGCGGGGGGGAATGAGCAGTTCTTC. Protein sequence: CASSFGAGGNEQFF.

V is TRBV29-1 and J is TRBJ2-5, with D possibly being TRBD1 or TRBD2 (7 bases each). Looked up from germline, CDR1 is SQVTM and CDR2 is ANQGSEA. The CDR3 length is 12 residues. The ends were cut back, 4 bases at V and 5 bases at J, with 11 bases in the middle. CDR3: CSVAGGGETQYF. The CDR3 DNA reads TGCAGCGTTGCAGGGGGAGGGGAGACCCAGTACTTC.

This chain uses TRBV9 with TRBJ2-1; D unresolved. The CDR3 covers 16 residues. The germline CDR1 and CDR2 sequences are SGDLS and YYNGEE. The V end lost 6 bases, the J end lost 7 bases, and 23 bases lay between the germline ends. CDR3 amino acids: CASTPRGTTSGNEQFF. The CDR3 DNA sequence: TGTGCCAGCACTCCACGCGGAACTACTTCTGGGAATGAGCAGTTCTTC.

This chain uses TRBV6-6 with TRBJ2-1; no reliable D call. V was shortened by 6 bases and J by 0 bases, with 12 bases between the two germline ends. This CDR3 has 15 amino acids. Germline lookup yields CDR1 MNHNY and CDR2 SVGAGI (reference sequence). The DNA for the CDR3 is TGTGCCAGCAGCCAGGATAGGAGCTCCTACAATGAGCAGTTCTTC. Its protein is CASSQDRSSYNEQFF.

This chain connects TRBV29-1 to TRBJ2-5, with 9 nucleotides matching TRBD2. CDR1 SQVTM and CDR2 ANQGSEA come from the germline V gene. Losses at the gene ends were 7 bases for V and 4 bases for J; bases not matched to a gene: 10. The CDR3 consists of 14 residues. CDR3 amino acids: CSGAAGGRRETQYF. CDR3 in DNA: TGCAGCGGAGCAGCGGGGGGCAGGAGAGAGACCCAGTACTTC.

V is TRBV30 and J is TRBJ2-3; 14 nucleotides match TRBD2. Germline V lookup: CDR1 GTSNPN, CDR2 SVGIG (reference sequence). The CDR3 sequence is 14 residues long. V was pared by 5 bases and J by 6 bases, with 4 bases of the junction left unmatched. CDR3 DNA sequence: TGTGCCTGGGGGACTAGCGGGGGAGGGGATACGCAGTATTTT. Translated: CAWGTSGGGDTQYF.

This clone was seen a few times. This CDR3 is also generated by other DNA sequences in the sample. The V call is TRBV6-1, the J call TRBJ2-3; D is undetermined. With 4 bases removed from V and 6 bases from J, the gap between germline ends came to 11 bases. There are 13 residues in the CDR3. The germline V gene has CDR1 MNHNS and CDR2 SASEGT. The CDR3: CASSARLRDTQYF. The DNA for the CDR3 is TGTGCCAGCAGTGCCCGGCTTAGGGATACGCAGTATTTT.

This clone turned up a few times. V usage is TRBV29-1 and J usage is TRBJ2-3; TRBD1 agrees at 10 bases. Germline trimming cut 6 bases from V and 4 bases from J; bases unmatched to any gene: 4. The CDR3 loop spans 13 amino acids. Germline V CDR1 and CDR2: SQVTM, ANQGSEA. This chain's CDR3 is CSVKGTGADTQYF. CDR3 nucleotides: TGCAGCGTCAAAGGGACAGGGGCAGATACGCAGTATTTT.

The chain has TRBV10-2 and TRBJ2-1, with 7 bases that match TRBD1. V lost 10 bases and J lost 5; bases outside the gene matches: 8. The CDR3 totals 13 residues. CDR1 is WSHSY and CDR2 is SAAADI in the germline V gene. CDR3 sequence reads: CATSGTANNEQFF. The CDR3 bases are TGCGCCACCTCAGGGACAGCAAACAATGAGCAGTTCTTC.